A single sample is the source of the 21 T cell receptor beta chains below, sequenced in a study of shared clonotypes between healthy human individuals. Measured with immunoSEQ multiplex PCR; TCRdb has only the in-frame clones, and not every one. The sample comprises roughly 410,000 clones, approximately 97% of which are singletons, and about 0.32% rests with the top ten. The sample taken for sequencing was memory CD8+ T cells sorted from blood. Subset noted: CD45RO+ cells pooled with CCR7-negative TemRA cells. The source of these receptors is a young man in good health.

The rearrangement uses TRBV6-1 and TRBJ2-7; 8 positions agree with TRBD1. Losses at the gene ends were 4 bases for V and 6 bases for J; bases not matched to a gene: 8. Germline V gene sequence: CDR1 MNHNS, CDR2 SASEGT. The CDR3 has 14 residues. The DNA of the CDR3 is TGTGCCAGCAGTGCCGGGACAGGTGTCGGCGAGCAGTACTTC. This translates into CASSAGTGVGEQYF.

The V call is TRBV2, the J call TRBJ2-1; maybe TRBD1 (6 bases). Trimming cost V 11 bases and J 0 bases, with 20 bases left between them. This CDR3 has 16 amino acids. The V gene's germline CDR1 is SNHLY and CDR2 FYNNEI. The CDR3 region is CASSSLGGSSYNEQFF. The DNA for the CDR3 is TGTGCCTCTTCCTCCCTAGGGGGAAGCTCCTACAATGAGCAGTTCTTC.

V is TRBV2 and J is TRBJ2-7, with D perhaps TRBD1 (5 bases). The V gene's germline CDR1 is SNHLY and CDR2 FYNNEI. The CDR3 totals 12 residues. Trimming stripped 6 bases from V and 6 bases from J, with 12 bases between. The CDR3 DNA reads as TGTGCCAGCAGCCTCAATAGGGGCGAGCAGTACTTC. Encoded protein: CASSLNRGEQYF.

This chain joins TRBV7-9 and TRBJ2-1; D may be TRBD2 (6 bases). With 4 bases removed from V and 7 bases from J, the gap between germline ends came to 17 bases. The V gene's germline CDR1 is SEHNR and CDR2 FQNEAQ (reference sequence). CDR3 length equals 15 residues. CDR3 sequence reads: CASSSARRRENEQFF. In DNA form, the CDR3 reads TGTGCCAGCAGCTCCGCCCGGAGGCGGGAAAATGAGCAGTTCTTC. Full variable domain (rest looked up from reference TRBV7-9 and TRBJ2-1): DTGVSQNPRHKITKRGQNVTFRCDPISEHNRLYWYRQTLGQGPEFLTYFQNEAQLEKSRLLSDRFSAERPKGSFSTLEIQRTEQGDSAMYLCASSSARRRENEQFFGPGTRLTVL.

This chain connects TRBV28 to TRBJ1-2, with D maybe TRBD1 (6 bases). Germline loops: CDR1 MDHEN, CDR2 SYDVKM. V lost 6 bases and J lost 6, with 8 bases in between. The CDR3 has 11 amino acids. For the CDR3, the DNA is TGTGCCAGCAGCCAGGGGCATGGCTACACCTTC. Amino acids: CASSQGHGYTF.

This clone appeared a single time. This chain joins TRBV5-1 and TRBJ2-5; TRBD2 agrees at 9 bases. Trimming took 5 bases from V and 5 from J; bases not matched to a gene: 10. The length of the CDR3 is 15 residues. From germline, CDR1 is SGHRS and CDR2 YFSETQ. CDR3 coding DNA: TGCGCCAGCAGGACTAGCGGCCCCCCCAGGGAGACCCAGTACTTC. Translated: CASRTSGPPRETQYF.

CDR3 region: CASSTVPGQGIGGYTF. The CDR3 DNA sequence: TGTGCCAGTAGTACCGTCCCGGGACAGGGAATTGGCGGCTACACCTTC. V and J are TRBV19 and TRBJ1-2; 9 bases align to TRBD1. The germline gives CDR1 LNHDA, CDR2 SQIVND (reference sequence). This CDR3 is built from 16 residues. V gave up 4 bases and J gave up 8 bases; unmatched junction bases: 14.

The chain links TRBV4-1 to TRBJ2-3; possible D gene TRBD2, 6 bases. Germline CDR1 MGHRA, CDR2 YSYEKL. CDR3 length: 16 amino acids. The V end was cut by 0 bases, the J end by 1 base, with 11 bases between. CDR3 residues: CASSQDLGSGTDTQYF. DNA for the CDR3: TGCGCCAGCAGCCAAGATCTCGGGAGTGGCACAGATACGCAGTATTTT.

The chain carries TRBV10-3 and TRBJ2-3, with 8 nucleotides matching TRBD1. Germline V gene lookup returns CDR1 ENHRY and CDR2 SYGVKD. J gave up 0 bases and V 7 bases, and 6 bases lay outside the gene matches. This CDR3 contains 15 residues. CDR3 protein: CAITQTGASTDTQYF. CDR3 nucleotides: TGTGCCATCACTCAGACAGGGGCTAGCACAGATACGCAGTATTTT.

V usage is TRBV5-4 and J usage is TRBJ1-1; weak D call: TRBD1 (5 bases). Looked up from germline, CDR1 is SGHNT and CDR2 is YYREEE (reference sequence). Between the trimmed V and J ends, which lost 0 bases and 3 bases, there was a span of 12 bases. CDR3 size: 15 residues. The CDR3 spells CASSLGTPLYTEAFF. CDR3 in DNA: TGTGCCAGCAGCTTGGGGACACCACTTTACACTGAAGCTTTCTTT.

The chain joins TRBV5-1 to TRBJ1-1; D is possibly TRBD1 (5 bases). The germline CDR1 and CDR2 sequences are SGHRS and YFSETQ. V was trimmed by 3 bases and J by 4 bases, leaving 16 bases between them. CDR3 length: 15 residues. CDR3 residues: CASSWGYGGGTEAFF. CDR3 nucleotide sequence: TGCGCCAGCAGCTGGGGGTACGGCGGGGGCACTGAAGCTTTCTTT.

V is TRBV5-1 and J is TRBJ2-2, with 10 positions matching TRBD1. The V gene's germline CDR1 is SGHRS and CDR2 YFSETQ. The CDR3 covers 16 residues. The ends lost 4 bases at V and 2 bases at J; junction bases unmatched: 5. The chain's CDR3 is CASSTRTGGNTGELFF. The CDR3 DNA is TGCGCCAGCAGCACGCGGACAGGGGGTAACACCGGGGAGCTGTTTTTT.

The J gene is TRBJ2-4, the V gene TRBV6-6; D is unresolved. Germline CDR1 and CDR2: MNHNY and SVGAGI (reference sequence). The CDR3 is 13 residues long. V was clipped by 10 bases and J by 3 bases, with 13 bases between them. This CDR3 is CATRPWDKNIQYF. The CDR3, as DNA: TGTGCCACCAGGCCTTGGGACAAAAACATTCAGTACTTC.

The chain has TRBV6-1 and TRBJ1-5; D not certain. Germline V CDR1 and CDR2: MNHNS, SASEGT. The V gene lost 0 bases and the J gene lost 3 bases, with 3 bases spanning the gap. This CDR3 has 13 residues. CDR3 sequence (DNA): TGTGCCAGCAGTGAAGCGAACAATCAGCCCCAGCATTTT. It yields the protein CASSEANNQPQHF.

This clone was seen just once. V usage is TRBV7-8 and J usage is TRBJ1-1; D may be TRBD1 (6 bases). Deletions cut 4 bases from V and 3 bases from J, with 9 bases between. Looked up from germline, CDR1 is SGHVS and CDR2 is FQNEAQ. The CDR3 is made up of 13 amino acids. This CDR3 is CASSYNRDTEAFF. The DNA for the CDR3 is TGTGCCAGCAGCTACAACAGGGACACTGAAGCTTTCTTT.

This chain joins TRBV5-4 and TRBJ2-5; tentative D call: TRBD1 (6 bases). V was trimmed by 7 bases and J by 1 base, leaving 8 bases between them. Germline V lookup: CDR1 SGHNT, CDR2 YYREEE (reference sequence). There are 12 residues in the CDR3. The chain's CDR3 is CASGTPQETQYF. In DNA form, the CDR3 reads TGTGCCAGCGGGACACCCCAAGAGACCCAGTACTTC.

This chain links TRBV10-2 with TRBJ2-5; 10 positions match TRBD1. The length of the CDR3 is 13 residues. Germline assignment: CDR1 WSHSY and CDR2 SAAADI. Trimming removed 5 bases from V and 9 bases from J; junction bases left unmatched: 6. CDR3 sequence reads: CASSIPGTGAQYF. In DNA form, the CDR3 reads TGCGCCAGCAGTATCCCCGGGACAGGGGCCCAGTACTTC.

CDR3 sequence: CASSLERHSYNEQFF. Written as DNA, the CDR3 is TGCGCCAGCAGCTTGGAACGGCACTCCTACAATGAGCAGTTCTTC. The rearrangement joins TRBV5-1 to TRBJ2-1; D uncertain. V lost 0 bases and J 0 bases, leaving 7 bases between the germline ends. CDR1 is SGHRS, CDR2 YFSETQ, per germline. This CDR3 is built from 15 residues.

The chain carries TRBV6-5 and TRBJ1-2, with unresolved D. The CDR3 is made up of 14 amino acids. With 6 bases removed from V and 4 bases from J, the gap between germline ends came to 15 bases. Germline V lookup: CDR1 MNHEY, CDR2 SVGAGI. CDR3 nucleotides: TGTGCCAGCAGCCCTGGGCAGCTGATCTATGGCTACACCTTC. It specifies CASSPGQLIYGYTF.

J is TRBJ2-7 and V is TRBV6-5; no definite D call. This CDR3 has 13 residues. Trimming took off 5 bases at V and 7 bases at J, with 15 bases between the two ends. Germline V gene data show CDR1 as MNHEY and CDR2 as SVGAGI. The CDR3 DNA reads as TGTGCCAGCAGTCCGGGTCCTTCCGGGGAGCAGTACTTC. Its protein is CASSPGPSGEQYF.

This clone was recorded once. The chain has TRBV6-5 and TRBJ2-3, with 8 positions matching TRBD2. Germline V gene sequence: CDR1 MNHEY, CDR2 SVGAGI. This CDR3 comprises 15 residues. The trim removed 5 bases at V and 1 base at J, leaving 5 bases unmatched. The CDR3 DNA follows: TGTGCCAGCAGTCGAGCGGGAGAGGGCACAGATACGCAGTATTTT. Its translation: CASSRAGEGTDTQYF.